Listed below are T cell receptor beta chains from one sample, sequenced in a study of kidney transplant recipient with SARS-CoV-2 infection. TCRdb re-called the reads through MiXCR, storing one row per CDR3 protein. The sample has 200,000 to 250,000 distinct CDR3 sequences; about 30% are singletons. The sequencing used a blood sample, collected at baseline and around day 110 from a kidney transplant recipient. The receptor source for this set is a male patient younger than 45 who had COVID-19 and was a kidney transplant recipient. These T cells may partly come from the graft donor. Both conserved end residues are part of each CDR3. The D gene is left open where the match is weak. The size field is filled for only some rows; it gives once, few, many or a size class.

cdr3_aa cdr3_nt j_call clone_size v_call d_call
CASSTPALTRQSRANVLTF TGTGCCAGCAGTACTCCCGCGCTCACACGACAAAGTCGGGCCAACGTCCTGACTTTC TRBJ2-6 . TRBV6-4 .
CATRRPLTGELFF TGTGCCACCAGGCGGCCTCTCACCGGGGAGCTGTTTTTT TRBJ2-2 many TRBV3-2 .
CASSRTSANEQFF TGCGCCAGCAGCAGGACTAGCGCGAATGAGCAGTTCTTC TRBJ2-1 . TRBV5-1 TRBD2
CASSQGRGWKQYF TGTGCCAGCAGCCAAGGACGGGGCTGGAAGCAGTACTTC TRBJ2-7 few TRBV5-6 .
CASSEAGQQNQPQHF TGTGCCAGCAGTGAAGCAGGTCAGCAGAATCAGCCCCAGCATTTT TRBJ1-5 many TRBV6-1 .
CASSLEARGWETQYF TGTGCCAGCAGCTTAGAGGCCAGGGGGTGGGAGACCCAGTACTTC TRBJ2-5 . TRBV7-2 TRBD1
CASIFLSVRKTYGYTF TGCGCCAGCATATTTCTATCGGTTCGAAAGACCTATGGCTACACCTTC TRBJ1-2 many TRBV5-1 .
CASSFLCRDGKTYGYTF TGTGCCAGCAGCTTTCTCTGCAGAGACGGAAAGACCTATGGCTACACCTTC TRBJ1-2 many TRBV7-2 .
CASSLAVWMGQGSTDTQYF TGTGCCAGCAGCTTAGCGGTGTGGATGGGACAGGGAAGCACAGATACGCAGTATTTT TRBJ2-3 . TRBV7-8 TRBD1
CASKTGLRGYTF TGTGCCAGCAAGACAGGGTTACGGGGCTACACCTTC TRBJ1-2 many TRBV12-3/TRBV12-4 TRBD1
CASSPDKSQSRANVLTF TGTGCCAGTAGTCCCGACAAATCACAAAGTCGGGCCAACGTCCTGACTTTC TRBJ2-6 few TRBV19 .
CASRPTSGNSNEQFF TGTGCCAGCAGACCTACTAGCGGGAATAGCAATGAGCAGTTCTTC TRBJ2-1 many TRBV12-3/TRBV12-4 TRBD2
CASSPSPGPEETQYF TGTGCCAGCAGCCCCTCTCCGGGACCGGAGGAGACCCAGTACTTC TRBJ2-5 . TRBV9 .
CASSTTGTGELFF TGTGCCAGCAGTACGACAGGGACCGGGGAGCTGTTTTTT TRBJ2-2 many TRBV12-3/TRBV12-4 TRBD1
CASSTVQFTRKTYGYTF TGTGCCAGCAGCACGGTCCAGTTTACCCGAAAGACCTATGGCTACACCTTC TRBJ1-2 many TRBV7-8 .
CASSPLQDSSETQYF TGTGCCAGCAGCCCGCTTCAGGACTCCTCAGAGACCCAGTACTTC TRBJ2-5 many TRBV3-1 .
CASSSTPGNYGYTF TGTGCCAGCAGCTCCACTCCAGGGAACTATGGCTACACCTTC TRBJ1-2 . TRBV7-9 .
CASSHTTTDTQYF TGTGCCAGCAGCCACACCACTACAGATACGCAGTATTTT TRBJ2-3 many TRBV7-9 .
CATRTGMNTEAFF TGCGCCACCAGGACTGGTATGAACACTGAAGCTTTCTTT TRBJ1-1 . TRBV10-2 .
CASSVGGAGETQYF TGTGCCAGCAGCGTAGGAGGGGCGGGGGAGACCCAGTACTTC TRBJ2-5 . TRBV9 .
CASSLRPRQEPNEKLFF TGCGCCAGCAGCTTGAGGCCCCGACAGGAACCTAATGAAAAACTGTTTTTT TRBJ1-4 many TRBV5-1 .
CASSRPGTENQPQHF TGCGCCAGCAGCCGACCCGGGACAGAGAATCAGCCCCAGCATTTT TRBJ1-5 many TRBV4-1 TRBD1
CASSQDRGSSGLPLHF TGTGCCAGCAGCCAAGATCGCGGGAGCTCAGGGTTGCCCCTCCACTTT TRBJ1-6 many TRBV14 .
CASRSEVATVMQDTQYF TGTGCCAGCAGATCTGAGGTAGCTACAGTCATGCAAGATACGCAGTATTTT TRBJ2-3 many TRBV21-1 .
CASSYNVPISIRTEAFF TGTGCCAGCAGCTACAATGTTCCCATTTCAATTCGCACTGAAGCTTTCTTT TRBJ1-1 many TRBV3-1 .
CASSLAGQNEKLFF TGTGCCAGCAGCCTGGCAGGGCAAAATGAAAAACTGTTTTTT TRBJ1-4 many TRBV3-1 .
CASSGIDPRNTEAFF TGCGCCAGCAGCGGAATAGACCCCAGGAACACTGAAGCTTTCTTT TRBJ1-1 few TRBV5-1 .
CASSSWELTDTQYF TGTGCCAGCAGCTCCTGGGAGCTCACAGATACGCAGTATTTT TRBJ2-3 . TRBV7-9 .
CASTVSNSRKTYGYTF TGTGCCAGCACTGTGAGCAATAGTCGAAAGACCTATGGCTACACCTTC TRBJ1-2 many TRBV5-6 .
CASSSQGSGRGRYEQYF TGTGCCAGCAGCTCTCAAGGTAGCGGGAGAGGTCGCTACGAGCAGTACTTC TRBJ2-7 many TRBV7-2 TRBD2
CASSSPGQTKTDTQYF TGTGCCAGCAGTTCACCGGGACAGACAAAAACAGATACGCAGTATTTT TRBJ2-3 few TRBV12-3/TRBV12-4 TRBD1
CASSSIAEHTDTQYF TGTGCCAGCAGTTCCATAGCGGAGCACACAGATACGCAGTATTTT TRBJ2-3 few TRBV6-2/TRBV6-3 .
CASSEGRGTGELFF TGTGCCAGCAGTGAAGGTCGGGGCACCGGGGAGCTGTTTTTT TRBJ2-2 many TRBV6-2/TRBV6-3 .
CASGGGDLQGKTYGYTF TGTGCTAGTGGTGGTGGTGATTTGCAGGGAAAGACCTATGGCTACACCTTC TRBJ1-2 many TRBV12-5 .
CASSGNENKRRDEQFF TGTGCCAGCAGCGGGAATGAGAATAAACGGCGGGATGAGCAGTTCTTC TRBJ2-1 many TRBV21-1 .
CASSTKSTSRKTYGYTF TGTGCCAGCAGCACCAAATCAACAAGCAGAAAGACCTATGGCTACACCTTC TRBJ1-2 many TRBV11-2 .
CSGGPLLDTQYF TGCAGCGGAGGACCCCTTCTAGATACGCAGTATTTT TRBJ2-3 many TRBV29-1 .
CASSHTDPISGLTGELFF TGTGCCAGCAGCCACACAGATCCCATTTCAGGCTTGACCGGGGAGCTGTTTTTT TRBJ2-2 few TRBV3-1 .
CASSAGQSNQPQHF TGTGCCAGCAGCGCGGGACAGAGCAATCAGCCCCAGCATTTT TRBJ1-5 many TRBV9 TRBD1
CASSLVSRTWTSGGTDTQYF TGTGCCAGCAGCTTAGTTTCCCGGACTTGGACTAGCGGGGGCACCGATACGCAGTATTTT TRBJ2-3 . TRBV7-6 TRBD2
CASSLRGQGRMDTEAFF TGTGCCAGCAGTTTACGAGGACAGGGCAGGATGGACACTGAAGCTTTCTTT TRBJ1-1 . TRBV28 TRBD1
CASSLQGAGELFF TGTGCCAGCAGTTTGCAGGGCGCCGGGGAGCTGTTTTTT TRBJ2-2 many TRBV12-3/TRBV12-4 .
CAWGLLDGEKLFF TGTGCCTGGGGACTATTGGATGGAGAAAAACTGTTTTTT TRBJ1-4 many TRBV30 .
CASSQDPRGREQFF TGTGCCAGCAGCCAAGACCCACGGGGTCGGGAGCAGTTCTTC TRBJ2-1 many TRBV3-2 .
CASSSGTSGRIGEQFF TGTGCCAGCAGTTCAGGGACTAGCGGGAGGATCGGTGAGCAGTTCTTC TRBJ2-1 few TRBV12-3/TRBV12-4 TRBD2
CASSLAGSGANYNEQFF TGTGCCAGCAGCTTGGCTGGATCAGGGGCAAACTACAATGAGCAGTTCTTC TRBJ2-1 . TRBV5-8 .
CATSREAGLQETQYF TGTGCCACCAGCAGAGAGGCGGGACTCCAAGAGACCCAGTACTTC TRBJ2-5 . TRBV15 .
CATSDWWAGANVLTF TGTGCCACCAGTGATTGGTGGGCTGGGGCCAACGTCCTGACTTTC TRBJ2-6 . TRBV24-1 .
CASSLEGSEIYEQYF TGCGCCAGCAGCTTGGAAGGGTCTGAGATCTACGAGCAGTACTTC TRBJ2-7 many TRBV5-1 .
CASSRREDPSTDTQYF TGTGCCAGCAGCCGACGGGAGGATCCTAGCACAGATACGCAGTATTTT TRBJ2-3 many TRBV3-1 TRBD2
CASSINPGNSYNEQFF TGTGCCAGCTCGATAAACCCGGGGAACTCCTACAATGAGCAGTTCTTC TRBJ2-1 . TRBV18 .
CASNIDGNTEAFF TGTGCCAGCAATATCGACGGGAACACTGAAGCTTTCTTT TRBJ1-1 many TRBV6-6 .
CASSWGRGDTEAFF TGTGCCAGCAGCTGGGGTAGGGGGGACACTGAAGCTTTCTTT TRBJ1-1 . TRBV5-5 .
CASSSEGFTEAFF TGTGCCAGCAGCTCAGAGGGGTTCACTGAAGCTTTCTTT TRBJ1-1 . TRBV9 .
CASSPPSGQGLGGELFF TGTGCCAGTAGCCCCCCCTCGGGACAGGGATTGGGCGGGGAGCTGTTTTTT TRBJ2-2 many TRBV19 TRBD1
CASSVGTSYEQYF TGTGCCAGCAGCGTAGGGACTAGCTACGAGCAGTACTTC TRBJ2-7 many TRBV9 TRBD2
CASSLSASGADTQYF TGTGCCAGCTCACTAAGCGCCTCCGGGGCAGATACGCAGTATTTT TRBJ2-3 few TRBV18 .
CASSKRLGRQETQYF TGTGCCAGCAGTAAACGACTGGGACGCCAAGAGACCCAGTACTTC TRBJ2-5 many TRBV12-3/TRBV12-4 .
CASSEGIAAGQFF TGTGCCAGCAGTGAAGGAATAGCCGCAGGGCAGTTCTTC TRBJ2-1 . TRBV6-4 .